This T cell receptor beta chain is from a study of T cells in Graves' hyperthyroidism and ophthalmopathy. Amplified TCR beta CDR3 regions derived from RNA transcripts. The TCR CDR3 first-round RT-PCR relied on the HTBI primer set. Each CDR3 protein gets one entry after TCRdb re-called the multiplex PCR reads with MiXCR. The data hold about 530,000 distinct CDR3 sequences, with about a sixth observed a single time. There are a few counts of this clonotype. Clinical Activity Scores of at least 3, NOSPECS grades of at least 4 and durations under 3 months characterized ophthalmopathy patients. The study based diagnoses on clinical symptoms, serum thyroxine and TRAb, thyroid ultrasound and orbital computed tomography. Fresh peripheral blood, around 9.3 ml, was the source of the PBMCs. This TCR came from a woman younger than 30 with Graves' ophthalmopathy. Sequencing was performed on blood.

In nucleotides, the CDR3 is TGCGCCAGCAGCCAAGACAGGGCCCCAGGGGGCTCTGGAAACACCATATATTTT. It specifies CASSQDRAPGGSGNTIYF. The V gene is TRBV4-1, the J gene TRBJ1-3, with 7 positions matching TRBD1. The J segment lost 0 bases and the V segment lost 0 bases, leaving 8 bases of the junction unmatched. This CDR3 is 18 amino acids long. Per the germline V gene, CDR1 is MGHRA and CDR2 is YSYEKL.